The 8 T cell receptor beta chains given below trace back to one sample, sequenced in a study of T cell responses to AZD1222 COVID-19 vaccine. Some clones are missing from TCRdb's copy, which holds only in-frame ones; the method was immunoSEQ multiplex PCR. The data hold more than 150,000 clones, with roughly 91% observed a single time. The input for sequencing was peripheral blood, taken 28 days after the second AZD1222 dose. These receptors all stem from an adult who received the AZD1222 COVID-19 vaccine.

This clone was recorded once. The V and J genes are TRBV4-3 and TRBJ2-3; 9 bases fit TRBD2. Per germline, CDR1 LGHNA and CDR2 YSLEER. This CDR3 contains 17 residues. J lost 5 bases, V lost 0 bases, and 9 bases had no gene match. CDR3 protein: CASSQDREAGGGDTQYF. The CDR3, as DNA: TGCGCCAGCAGCCAAGATCGGGAAGCGGGGGGTGGAGATACGCAGTATTTT.

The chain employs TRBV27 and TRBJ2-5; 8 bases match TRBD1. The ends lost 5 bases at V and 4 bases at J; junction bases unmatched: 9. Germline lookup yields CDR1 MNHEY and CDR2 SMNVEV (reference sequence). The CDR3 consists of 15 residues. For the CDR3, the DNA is TGTGCCAGCAGTCTTACCGGACAGGGCCGAGAGACCCAGTACTTC. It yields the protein CASSLTGQGRETQYF.

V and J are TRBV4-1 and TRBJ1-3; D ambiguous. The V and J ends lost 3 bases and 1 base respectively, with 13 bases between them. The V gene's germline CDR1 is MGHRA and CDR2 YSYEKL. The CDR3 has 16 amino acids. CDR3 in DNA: TGCGCCAGCAGCCATCCTGGGAGGAAATCTGGAAACACCATATATTTT. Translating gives CASSHPGRKSGNTIYF.

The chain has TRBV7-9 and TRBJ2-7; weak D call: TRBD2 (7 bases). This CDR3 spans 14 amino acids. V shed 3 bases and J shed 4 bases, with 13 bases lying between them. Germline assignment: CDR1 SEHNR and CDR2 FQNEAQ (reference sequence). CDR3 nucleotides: TGTGCCAGCAGCTTCGCGGGGGCCTTATACGAGCAGTACTTC. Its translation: CASSFAGALYEQYF.

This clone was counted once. CDR3 loop: CASSPHGGRVDNEQFF. CDR3 DNA sequence: TGTGCCAGCAGCCCACACGGGGGTAGGGTGGACAATGAGCAGTTCTTC. J is TRBJ2-1 and V is TRBV11-2; a weak D match, TRBD2 (6 bases). Germline CDR1 is SGHAT and CDR2 is FQNNGV. This CDR3 region has 16 residues. The V and J ends lost 5 bases and 5 bases respectively, with 19 bases between them.

The CDR3 bases are TGTGCCAGCATTGACGGGTACAATTCACCCCTCCACTTT. Amino acid sequence: CASIDGYNSPLHF. This chain uses TRBV2 with TRBJ1-6; no definite D call. V gave up 7 bases and J gave up 7 bases, with 11 bases separating them. Germline-derived CDR1 and CDR2 are SNHLY and FYNNEI. This CDR3 is 13 amino acids long. Full variable domain (remainder filled in from reference TRBV2 and TRBJ1-6): EPEVTQTPSHQVTQMGQEVILRCVPISNHLYFYWYRQILGQKVEFLVSFYNNEISEKSEIFDDQFSVERPDGSNFTLKIRSTKLEDSAMYFCASIDGYNSPLHFGNGTRLTVT.

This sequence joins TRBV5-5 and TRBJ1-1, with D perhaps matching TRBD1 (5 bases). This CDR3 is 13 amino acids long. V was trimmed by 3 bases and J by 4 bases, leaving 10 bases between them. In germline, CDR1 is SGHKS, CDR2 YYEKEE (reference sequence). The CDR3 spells CASSSRRVTEAFF. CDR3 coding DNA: TGTGCCAGCAGCTCCCGCAGGGTCACTGAAGCTTTCTTT.

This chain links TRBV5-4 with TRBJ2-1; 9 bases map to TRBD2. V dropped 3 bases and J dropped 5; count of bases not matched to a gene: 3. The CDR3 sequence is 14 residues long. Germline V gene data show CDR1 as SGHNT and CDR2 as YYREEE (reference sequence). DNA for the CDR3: TGTGCCAGCAGCTCGAGACTAGCGGACAATGAGCAGTTCTTC. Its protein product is CASSSRLADNEQFF.